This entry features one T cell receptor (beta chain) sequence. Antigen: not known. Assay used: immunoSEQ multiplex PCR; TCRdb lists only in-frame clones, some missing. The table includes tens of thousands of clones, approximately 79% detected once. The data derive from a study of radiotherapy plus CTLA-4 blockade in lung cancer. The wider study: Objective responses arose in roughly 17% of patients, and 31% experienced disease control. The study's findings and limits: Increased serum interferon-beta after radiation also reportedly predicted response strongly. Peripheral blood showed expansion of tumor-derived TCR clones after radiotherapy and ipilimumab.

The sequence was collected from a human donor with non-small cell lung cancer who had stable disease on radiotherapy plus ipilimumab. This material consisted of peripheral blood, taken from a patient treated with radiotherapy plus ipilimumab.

Here the CDR3 DNA reads TGTGCCAGCAGCTTAGCACCCGGTAACAGGGATATTTCCTACGAGCAGTACTTC. Translating gives CASSLAPGNRDISYEQYF. The V and J genes are TRBV7-6 and TRBJ2-7, with a possible D match to TRBD1 (6 bases). CDR1 and CDR2 (germline): SGHVS, FNYEAQ. The CDR3 spans 18 residues. Trimming cost V 0 bases and J 1 base, with 19 bases left between them.